Following are 18 T cell receptor beta chains from one sample sequenced in a study of shared clonotypes between healthy human individuals. Using immunoSEQ multiplex PCR, the repertoire was profiled, and TCRdb retains in-frame clones only, with some absent. The sample lists roughly 2,000,000 clones, 80% to 95% occurring once. Naive CD8 isolation took CD45RO-negative cells positively selected for CCR7 and excluded terminally differentiated effector memory CD45RA+ cells. The sample comprised naive CD8+ T cells from PBMCs. The receptors stem from a man between 18 and 29 years old in good health. Some clones in this sample may be carry-over from other donors' samples.

As regards this clone: Other DNA sequences in this sample translate to the same CDR3. The rearrangement links TRBV19 to TRBJ1-1, with no clear D. The germline gives CDR1 LNHDA, CDR2 SQIVND (reference sequence). The CDR3 spans 12 residues. The germline V and J ends were trimmed by 1 base and 3 bases, with 3 bases remaining between them. Here the CDR3 reads CASSIGYTEAFF. Here the CDR3 DNA reads TGTGCCAGTAGTATAGGGTACACTGAAGCTTTCTTT.

The chain has TRBV19 and TRBJ2-7; the match to TRBD1 covers 9 bases. Germline V gives CDR1 LNHDA, CDR2 SQIVND (reference sequence). The CDR3 extends over 15 amino acids. Trimming took 4 bases from V and 2 from J; bases not matched to a gene: 6. The CDR3 reads CASSKPGQGTYEQYF. In DNA, the CDR3 is TGTGCCAGTAGTAAACCGGGACAGGGCACCTACGAGCAGTACTTC.

The chain recombines TRBV29-1 with TRBJ2-5, with TRBD2 matching 9 bases. The ends lost 6 bases at V and 5 bases at J; junction bases unmatched: 7. Germline CDR1 reads SQVTM; CDR2 reads ANQGSEA. The CDR3 has 13 residues. CDR3 in amino acids: CSVRAGGRETQYF. CDR3 nucleotide sequence: TGCAGCGTCCGAGCGGGGGGTCGCGAGACCCAGTACTTC.

The chain recombines TRBV4-3 with TRBJ2-7; the D call may be TRBD1 or TRBD2 (5 bases each). CDR1 and CDR2 from the germline V gene are LGHNA and YSLEER. The germline V and J ends were trimmed by 2 bases and 4 bases, with 9 bases remaining between them. This CDR3 has 13 residues. Here the CDR3 reads CASSQSGTYEQYF. The CDR3 DNA reads TGCGCCAGCAGCCAATCCGGGACGTACGAGCAGTACTTC.

J is TRBJ2-7 and V is TRBV4-1, with 13 positions matching TRBD2. Germline assignment: CDR1 MGHRA and CDR2 YSYEKL. The J segment lost 4 bases and the V segment lost 4 bases, leaving 13 bases of the junction unmatched. The length of the CDR3 is 18 residues. The CDR3 DNA follows: TGCGCCAGCAGCCTATCCGGGACTAGCGGGATGGTTGGGTACGAGCAGTACTTC. As protein: CASSLSGTSGMVGYEQYF.

Worth noting for this clone: One end of the junction is discordant with germline, which a read error may explain. Other DNA sequences of this sample code for an identical CDR3. V and J are TRBV6-5 and TRBJ2-7; no definite D call. This CDR3 has 13 amino acids. Germline assignment: CDR1 MNHEY and CDR2 SVGAGI. As DNA, the CDR3 is TGTGCCAGTAGTTACCGGCAGACCTACGAGCAGTACTTC. This gives the protein CASSYRQTYEQYF.

The J gene is TRBJ2-7, the V gene TRBV6-5; D gene uncertain. Germline V gene sequence: CDR1 MNHEY, CDR2 SVGAGI. The CDR3 contains 15 residues. The V gene lost 2 bases and the J gene lost 0 bases, with 11 bases spanning the gap. CDR3 sequence: CASSYVGPGSYEQYF. The CDR3 nucleotides read TGTGCCAGCAGTTACGTGGGCCCAGGCTCCTACGAGCAGTACTTC.

The rearrangement joins TRBV27 to TRBJ1-1, with D unresolved. From germline, CDR1 is MNHEY and CDR2 SMNVEV (reference sequence). The CDR3 extends over 14 amino acids. V lost 5 bases to trimming and J lost 4 bases, with 14 bases between them. The CDR3 sequence is CASSLRTPGTEAFF. The CDR3, as DNA: TGTGCCAGCAGTCTCCGGACCCCAGGCACTGAAGCTTTCTTT.

V usage is TRBV25-1 and J usage is TRBJ2-5; TRBD1 aligns across 9 bases. CDR3 length: 16 residues. From germline, CDR1 is MGHDK and CDR2 SYGVNS. Trimming took 1 base from V and 2 from J; bases not matched to a gene: 5. The CDR3 loop is CASSEFPDRGQETQYF. As DNA, the CDR3 is TGTGCCAGCAGTGAATTTCCGGACAGGGGACAAGAGACCCAGTACTTC.

This chain connects TRBV2 to TRBJ1-3; D not certain. The CDR3 totals 14 residues. The germline gives CDR1 SNHLY, CDR2 FYNNEI. V lost 4 bases and J 1 base, leaving 8 bases between the germline ends. The CDR3 spells CASSGRESGNTIYF. The CDR3 DNA sequence: TGTGCCAGCAGTGGACGAGAGTCTGGAAACACCATATATTTT.

V is TRBV27 and J is TRBJ2-7; D might be TRBD1 (6 bases). This CDR3 contains 13 residues. Trimming pared 6 bases from V and 2 bases from J, leaving 11 bases between. Germline V gene lookup returns CDR1 MNHEY and CDR2 SMNVEV (reference sequence). The CDR3: CASRQGPAYEQYF. The CDR3 coding sequence is TGTGCCAGCAGACAGGGTCCGGCCTACGAGCAGTACTTC.

The gene calls are TRBV16 and TRBJ1-5; D perhaps matches TRBD1 (6 bases). Trimming pared 3 bases from V and 1 base from J, leaving 13 bases between. The CDR3 contains 16 residues. Germline CDR1 KGHSY, CDR2 FQNENV. The CDR3 region is CASSHPPGASNQPQHF. In DNA, the CDR3 is TGTGCCAGCAGCCATCCCCCGGGGGCGAGCAATCAGCCCCAGCATTTT.

The chain combines TRBV5-6 with TRBJ2-2; 7 bases are shared with TRBD1. V dropped 4 bases and J dropped 6; count of bases not matched to a gene: 3. CDR3 size: 13 residues. The germline V gene has CDR1 SGHDT and CDR2 YYEEEE. In nucleotides, the CDR3 is TGTGCCAGCAGCCTAGGGACAGCCGGGGAGCTGTTTTTT. Protein sequence: CASSLGTAGELFF.

The rearrangement joins TRBV9 to TRBJ1-2; TRBD1 is a possible D gene (5 bases). The CDR3 runs 13 residues. Between the trimmed V and J ends, which lost 0 bases and 6 bases, there was a span of 9 bases. In germline, CDR1 is SGDLS, CDR2 YYNGEE. The CDR3 region has the DNA TGTGCCAGCAGCGTAGAGGGACTGGATGGCTACACCTTC. This gives the protein CASSVEGLDGYTF. Based on the CDR3 plus reference TRBV9 and TRBJ1-2, the full variable domain is DSGVTQTPKHLITATGQRVTLRCSPRSGDLSVYWYQQSLDQGLQFLIQYYNGEERAKGNILERFSAQQFPDLHSELNLSSLELGDSALYFCASSVEGLDGYTFGSGTRLTVV.

This clone has just one count. The chain couples TRBV27 to TRBJ1-5; D is perhaps TRBD1 (6 bases). Germline-derived CDR1 and CDR2 are MNHEY and SMNVEV (reference sequence). Trimming pared 2 bases from V and 4 bases from J, leaving 12 bases between. This CDR3 is 15 amino acids long. The DNA of the CDR3 is TGTGCCAGCAGTTTAGGGGGGCACAAGAATCAGCCCCAGCATTTT. This encodes CASSLGGHKNQPQHF.

The sample holds one count of this clone. V usage is TRBV6-1 and J usage is TRBJ2-1; a possible D gene is TRBD2 (5 bases). The V gene lost 10 bases and the J gene lost 9 bases, with 10 bases spanning the gap. CDR3 length equals 10 residues. Germline CDR1 is MNHNS and CDR2 is SASEGT. CDR3 coding DNA: TGTGCCACGGCAGCGGTTGAGCAGTTCTTC. Translation gives CATAAVEQFF.

The chain couples TRBV7-8 to TRBJ2-5; a weak D match, TRBD2 (5 bases). The germline gives CDR1 SGHVS, CDR2 FQNEAQ. The germline V and J ends were trimmed by 4 bases and 2 bases, with 11 bases remaining between them. The CDR3 is 14 residues long. CDR3 in amino acids: CASSSRDRQETQYF. In DNA, the CDR3 is TGTGCCAGCAGCTCCCGGGATAGGCAAGAGACCCAGTACTTC. Complete variable domain (other parts from reference TRBV7-8 and TRBJ2-5): GAGVSQSPRYKVAKRGQDVALRCDPISGHVSLFWYQQALGQGPEFLTYFQNEAQLDKSGLPSDRFFAERPEGSVSTLKIQRTQQEDSAVYLCASSSRDRQETQYFGPGTRLLVL.

To note about this clone: Other DNA sequences in the sample encode the same CDR3. The CDR3 DNA is TGTGCCAGCAGTGAGGGGCGGTACTATGGCTACACCTTC. Amino acid sequence: CASSEGRYYGYTF. The gene calls are TRBV6-1 and TRBJ1-2, with a tentative D call TRBD1 (5 bases). The germline gives CDR1 MNHNS, CDR2 SASEGT. V was clipped by 3 bases and J by 3 bases, with 8 bases between them. The CDR3 loop spans 13 amino acids.